The 12 T cell receptor beta chains presented below share a single source sample, sequenced in a study of cytomegalovirus exposure and HLA in healthy donors. Primers included in the PCR were 60 Vbeta and 13 Jbeta primers. TCRdb's table, derived via immunoSEQ multiplex PCR, lists solely in-frame clones and lacks some. This sample has 200,000 or so clones, with 75% to 85% found just once. The specimen sequenced was PBMCs. The receptors derive from a woman between 50 and 59 years old in good health and CMV-seropositive.

The rearrangement links TRBV6-5 to TRBJ1-2, with D possibly matching TRBD1 (6 bases). The CDR3 has 13 residues. The germline CDR1 and CDR2 sequences are MNHEY and SVGAGI. The ends were cut back, 2 bases at V and 4 bases at J, with 8 bases in the middle. The CDR3 bases are TGTGCCAGCAGTTACCGACAGGCCTATGGCTACACCTTC. Translated: CASSYRQAYGYTF.

Comments on this clone: The sample has other DNA sequences that encode this CDR3 too. V usage is TRBV18 and J usage is TRBJ2-7, with 10 bases lining up with TRBD1. Losses at the gene ends were 3 bases for V and 5 bases for J; bases not matched to a gene: 1. Germline CDR1 reads KGHSH; CDR2 reads LQKENI. The CDR3 runs to 13 residues. CDR3 sequence: CASSPGTGDEQYF. CDR3 sequence (DNA): TGTGCCAGCTCACCCGGGACAGGGGACGAGCAGTACTTC.

The genes are TRBV6-6 and TRBJ2-1; no clear D. Deletions cut 8 bases from V and 6 bases from J, with 23 bases between. Germline CDR1 is MNHNY and CDR2 is SVGAGI (reference sequence). The CDR3 is made up of 16 amino acids. The CDR3 DNA follows: TGTGCCAGCGGAGATAGTAGGCTATCCCACCTCAATGAGCAGTTCTTC. This sequence encodes CASGDSRLSHLNEQFF.

The CDR3 sequence is CASTTGWETQYF. CDR3 coding DNA: TGTGCCAGCACCACAGGGTGGGAGACCCAGTACTTC. The J gene is TRBJ2-5, the V gene TRBV6-6, with D possibly being TRBD1 (6 bases). The germline V gene encodes CDR1 MNHNY and CDR2 SVGAGI (reference sequence). The CDR3 length is 12 residues. The V end was cut by 7 bases, the J end by 5 bases, with 11 bases between.

V is TRBV2 and J is TRBJ2-1; maybe TRBD2 (5 bases). The V gene's germline CDR1 is SNHLY and CDR2 FYNNEI. Trimming left V 2 bases short and J 1 base short, with 12 bases between. The CDR3 contains 16 residues. DNA for the CDR3: TGTGCCAGCAGTGAAACTAGAAGCCCTTCCTACAATGAGCAGTTCTTC. Translation: CASSETRSPSYNEQFF.

The chain employs TRBV19 and TRBJ1-4; 8 bases match TRBD1. Germline V gene lookup returns CDR1 LNHDA and CDR2 SQIVND (reference sequence). The CDR3 contains 15 residues. Trimming took 6 bases from V and 7 from J; bases not matched to a gene: 10. The CDR3 region has the DNA TGTGCCAGTAGCCCTCAGGGGGCCGGAGGTGAAAAACTGTTTTTT. The encoded protein is CASSPQGAGGEKLFF.

The CDR3 coding sequence is TGTGCCAGCAGCGACAGGAGCTCCTACGAGCAGTACTTC. Encoded protein: CASSDRSSYEQYF. This chain joins TRBV5-4 and TRBJ2-7; TRBD1 might be the D (6 bases). Germline V gene sequence: CDR1 SGHNT, CDR2 YYREEE (reference sequence). The germline V and J ends were trimmed by 4 bases and 0 bases, with 8 bases remaining between them. The CDR3 is 13 amino acids.

V gene TRBV18 combines with J gene TRBJ2-1, with a tentative D call TRBD2 (5 bases). There are 13 residues in the CDR3. The V gene's germline CDR1 is KGHSH and CDR2 LQKENI. V was cut by 1 base and J by 5 bases, with 6 bases left in between. The CDR3 DNA reads as TGTGCCAGCTCACCACTGGAGGACAATGAGCAGTTCTTC. It yields the protein CASSPLEDNEQFF.

This clone was recorded a few times. This rearrangement joins TRBV7-5 to TRBJ2-1; TRBD1 is taken as the D call from the table, unchecked against the DNA. TRBV7-5 is designated a pseudogene. This CDR3 comprises 16 residues. DNA for the CDR3: TGTGTCAGAAGTCAAGAACTCCGGGACAGGGGGGATGAGCAGTTCTTC. Its translation: CVRSQELRDRGDEQFF.

This clone was observed a few times. The J gene is TRBJ1-1, the V gene TRBV7-8; D gene ambiguous. This CDR3 comprises 15 residues. Germline values: CDR1 SGHVS, CDR2 FQNEAQ. V gave up 4 bases and J gave up 3 bases, with 15 bases separating them. This CDR3 reads CASSSRGGRDTEAFF. DNA for the CDR3: TGTGCCAGCAGCTCCAGAGGAGGGAGGGACACTGAAGCTTTCTTT.

This clone has only a few counts. The chain has TRBV7-9 and TRBJ2-3; 7 bases match TRBD2. V dropped 4 bases and J dropped 9; count of bases not matched to a gene: 1. The CDR3 length is 11 residues. The germline gives CDR1 SEHNR, CDR2 FQNEAQ (reference sequence). The CDR3 loop reads CASSSGGTQYF. CDR3 nucleotides: TGTGCCAGCAGCTCCGGGGGGACGCAGTATTTT.

This chain links TRBV11-2 with TRBJ2-7, with D tentatively TRBD1 (7 bases). V was trimmed by 1 base and J by 2 bases, leaving 12 bases between them. Looked up from germline, CDR1 is SGHAT and CDR2 is FQNNGV. The CDR3 runs 15 residues. For the CDR3, the DNA is TGTGCCAGCAGCTTAGGCGGAGGGGGCGCCTACGAGCAGTACTTC. Translation: CASSLGGGGAYEQYF.